The 2 T cell receptor beta chains given below trace back to one sample, sequenced in a study of T cell repertoires in cytomegalovirus infection. Each CDR3 protein gets one entry after TCRdb re-called the reads with MiXCR. The sample carries under 800,000 distinct CDR3 sequences, 24% recorded once. The sequenced material came from CD8+ T cells from PBMCs. These TCRs come from a human donor in good health (CMV status not recorded). Some clones in this sample may be carry-over from other donors' samples.

This clonotype was found a few times. The genes are TRBV4-2 and TRBJ1-6; D not resolved. The CDR3 consists of 14 residues. The germline CDR1 and CDR2 sequences are LGHNA and YNFKEQ. V lost 8 bases, J lost 3 bases, and 11 bases lay in between. This CDR3 is CASEERLYNSPLHF. DNA for the CDR3: TGTGCCAGCGAGGAGCGGCTCTATAATTCACCCCTCCACTTT.

V and J are TRBV9 and TRBJ2-1; D remains ambiguous. This CDR3 is 16 amino acids long. The ends were cut back, 0 bases at V and 8 bases at J, with 18 bases in the middle. Germline CDR1 is SGDLS and CDR2 is YYNGEE. CDR3 sequence (DNA): TGTGCCAGCAGCGTAGTGGGAAGCCCGCCAGTCGATGAGCAGTTCTTC. Translating it yields CASSVVGSPPVDEQFF.